Described below is a single TCR beta chain sequence and its context. Everyone who took part was about 18 to 90 years old, and they came from about 25 US areas. All recovered Cohort 3 donors got two negative PCRs, got clearance, or saw symptom resolution. Sequencing was performed with immunoSEQ multiplex PCR; in TCRdb, only in-frame clones are kept and a portion is missing. The repertoire holds about 460,000 clones, with about 85% as singletons. The data were obtained in a study of blood T cell repertoires in COVID-19. Study-wide context: Whether acute or convalescent, the COVID-19 samples came from the United States, Italy and Spain. The analysed material was cDNA or gDNA that came from T cells, B-cell-depleted T cells, or PBMCs.

With 2 bases removed from V and 7 bases from J, the gap between germline ends came to 17 bases. The germline CDR1 and CDR2 sequences are MNHEY and SVGAGI. This CDR3 comprises 15 residues. The clonotype comes from an older woman who had recovered from COVID-19. Sequenced material: PBMCs or T cells enriched from blood (not recorded which). The chain employs TRBV6-5 and TRBJ2-5, with a possible D match to TRBD1 (6 bases). In DNA form, the CDR3 reads TGTGCCAGCAGTTACACCCGGGACACCCTAGCGACCCAGTACTTC. The encoded protein is CASSYTRDTLATQYF.